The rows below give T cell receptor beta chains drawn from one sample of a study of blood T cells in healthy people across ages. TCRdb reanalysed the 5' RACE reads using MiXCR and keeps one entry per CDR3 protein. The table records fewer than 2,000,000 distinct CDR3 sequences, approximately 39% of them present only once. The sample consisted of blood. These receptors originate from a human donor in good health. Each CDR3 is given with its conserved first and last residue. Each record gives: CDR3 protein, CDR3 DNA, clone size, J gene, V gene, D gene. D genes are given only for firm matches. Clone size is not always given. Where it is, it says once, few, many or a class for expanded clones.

CASSPTRDRRVGANVLTF TGTGCCAGCAGTCCCACCCGGGACAGGCGGGTAGGGGCCAACGTCCTGACTTTC NA TRBJ2-6 TRBV12-3/TRBV12-4 TRBD1
CATSGVSGAEQFF TGTGCCACCAGTGGAGTAAGTGGGGCTGAGCAGTTCTTC NA TRBJ2-1 TRBV24-1 NA
CSATPGQDSYNEQFF TGCAGTGCAACCCCAGGACAGGACTCCTACAATGAGCAGTTCTTC NA TRBJ2-1 TRBV20-1 TRBD1
CSVAFEGDTEAFF TGCAGCGTTGCTTTTGAGGGGGACACTGAAGCTTTCTTT NA TRBJ1-1 TRBV29-1 NA
CASSFNGLGARETQYF TGCGCCAGCAGCTTTAATGGGTTAGGGGCGCGGGAGACCCAGTACTTC few TRBJ2-5 TRBV5-1 NA
CATSRGDTQYF TGTGCCACCAGTCGGGGAGATACGCAGTATTTT few TRBJ2-3 TRBV24-1 NA
CASSQYRGNTEAFF TGTGCCAGCAGCCAATACAGGGGGAACACTGAAGCTTTCTTT NA TRBJ1-1 TRBV11-1 TRBD1
CASSLDGGLTDTQYF TGTGCCAGCAGCTTAGACGGGGGGCTCACAGATACGCAGTATTTT few TRBJ2-3 TRBV7-2 NA
CSASSDSSYEQYF TGCAGTGCTAGTTCTGACAGCTCCTACGAGCAGTACTTC few TRBJ2-7 TRBV20-1 NA
CASSEYFVGFNSPLHF TGTGCCAGCAGTGAATATTTCGTCGGCTTCAATTCACCCCTCCACTTT NA TRBJ1-6 TRBV25-1 NA
CASSLGIRDSYQPQHF TGTGCCAGCAGCTTAGGAATCCGGGACAGCTATCAGCCCCAGCATTTT NA TRBJ1-5 TRBV7-8 TRBD1
CANSQDFMGGAGYTF TGCGCCAACAGCCAAGATTTCATGGGGGGAGCGGGCTACACCTTC NA TRBJ1-2 TRBV4-3 NA
CSVEEWLGQEQYF TGCAGCGTTGAAGAATGGCTGGGGCAGGAGCAGTACTTC NA TRBJ2-7 TRBV29-1 NA
CASSVGGGLTVVLTF TGTGCCAGCAGTGTTGGCGGGGGCCTCACCGTCGTCCTGACTTTC NA TRBJ2-6 TRBV2 NA
CASSLGSILQETQYF TGTGCCAGCAGCTTAGGCAGCATCCTCCAAGAGACCCAGTACTTC few TRBJ2-5 TRBV11-2 NA
CASSLRYLARGTDTQYF TGTGCCAGCAGCTTACGGTACCTAGCCAGGGGCACAGATACGCAGTATTTT NA TRBJ2-3 TRBV7-2 NA
CATSSGQGSIYGYTF TGTGCCACCAGCAGCGGACAGGGCAGCATCTATGGCTACACCTTC NA TRBJ1-2 TRBV15 TRBD1
CASSGRDRGYGYTF TGTGCCAGCTCTGGTCGGGACAGGGGCTATGGCTACACCTTC few TRBJ1-2 TRBV6-5 TRBD1
CASSLVLANPSGQYF TGTGCCAGCAGCTTAGTTCTGGCCAACCCTTCGGGGCAGTACTTC few TRBJ2-7 TRBV7-2 NA
CASSQVTGGSTGETQYF TGTGCCAGCAGCCAAGTTACCGGGGGCTCCACGGGAGAGACCCAGTACTTC once TRBJ2-5 TRBV4-2 NA
CASSLEVGGGNQPQHF TGCGCCAGCAGCTTGGAGGTGGGGGGGGGCAATCAGCCCCAGCATTTT NA TRBJ1-5 TRBV5-1 NA
CASSPRGHQEYYTF TGTGCCAGCAGCCCTAGGGGCCACCAAGAATACTACACCTTC NA TRBJ1-2 TRBV7-6 NA
CASSYEVTRGQTDTQYF TGTGCCAGCAGTTACGAGGTCACGAGGGGCCAGACAGATACGCAGTATTTT few TRBJ2-3 TRBV6-5 NA
CASSDGQVGYTF TGTGCCAGCAGCGATGGGCAGGTTGGCTACACCTTC NA TRBJ1-2 TRBV9 NA
CASSDFEGRPTYGYTF TGTGCCAGTAGTGACTTCGAGGGCAGACCTACCTATGGCTACACCTTC NA TRBJ1-2 TRBV19 NA
CASRARNNEQFF TGTGCCAGCAGAGCTAGAAACAATGAGCAGTTCTTC few TRBJ2-1 TRBV6-5 NA
CASSTGTVDQPQHF TGTGCCAGCAGTACCGGGACAGTCGATCAGCCCCAGCATTTT NA TRBJ1-5 TRBV3-1 TRBD1
CASSDSGGSEQFF TGTGCCAGCAGTGACTCGGGGGGCAGTGAGCAGTTCTTC NA TRBJ2-1 TRBV6-2/TRBV6-3 NA
CACSLQRGELFF TGTGCCTGCAGTTTACAACGCGGGGAGCTGTTTTTT NA TRBJ2-2 TRBV12-3/TRBV12-4 NA
CASSPLDWSGDTEAFF TGTGCCAGCAGCCCTCTCGACTGGTCGGGAGACACTGAAGCTTTCTTT few TRBJ1-1 TRBV11-2 NA
CASSLLRTGRSYEQYF TGTGCCAGCAGTTTACTCCGGACAGGGCGATCCTACGAGCAGTACTTC NA TRBJ2-7 TRBV28 TRBD1
CASSDPGVSGANVLTF TGTGCCAGCAGTGACCCAGGAGTCTCTGGGGCCAACGTCCTGACTTTC few TRBJ2-6 TRBV2 NA
CASSQHGTAYEQYF TGCGCCAGCAGCCAACATGGGACAGCCTACGAGCAGTACTTC few TRBJ2-7 TRBV4-1 TRBD1
CASTAGQGAPGYTF TGTGCCAGCACGGCCGGACAGGGGGCGCCCGGCTACACCTTC once TRBJ1-2 TRBV9 TRBD1
CSALERGPASTDTQYF TGCAGCGCCCTAGAGCGGGGACCTGCTAGCACAGATACGCAGTATTTT NA TRBJ2-3 TRBV29-1 TRBD2
CSANGRGQWSYEQYF TGCAGTGCTAATGGGAGGGGACAGTGGTCCTACGAGCAGTACTTC few TRBJ2-7 TRBV20-1 NA
CSAQSPRYDNEQFF TGCAGTGCACAAAGCCCCCGTTACGACAATGAGCAGTTCTTC few TRBJ2-1 TRBV20-1 NA
CASSLGGGSYGYTF TGTGCCAGCAGCTTAGGTGGGGGGAGCTATGGCTACACCTTC many TRBJ1-2 TRBV7-2 NA
CASSQARGHSYNEQFF TGTGCCAGCAGCCAGGCCCGGGGCCACTCCTACAATGAGCAGTTCTTC NA TRBJ2-1 TRBV4-2 NA
CSVALRVQETQYF TGCAGCGTTGCCCTAAGGGTTCAAGAGACCCAGTACTTC few TRBJ2-5 TRBV29-1 NA
CASSQADGYTF TGTGCCAGCAGCCAGGCAGATGGCTACACCTTC NA TRBJ1-2 TRBV3-1 NA
CASSQGTIPAYEQYF TGTGCCAGCAGCCAAGGGACAATCCCAGCCTACGAGCAGTACTTC NA TRBJ2-7 TRBV7-9 NA
CSASGTPNEKLFF TGCAGTGCATCCGGGACACCAAATGAAAAACTGTTTTTT NA TRBJ1-4 TRBV20-1 NA
CASGPGLRNTEAFF TGCGCCAGCGGCCCGGGACTGAGGAACACTGAAGCTTTCTTT NA TRBJ1-1 TRBV4-3 NA
CASSRDPWETQYF TGTGCCAGCAGCCGAGATCCGTGGGAGACCCAGTACTTC many TRBJ2-5 TRBV12-3/TRBV12-4 NA
CASSPNGGSYEQYF TGCGCCAGCAGCCCGAACGGAGGCTCCTACGAGCAGTACTTC few TRBJ2-7 TRBV5-1 NA
CASSSPGDSSYNEQFF TGTGCCAGCAGCTCCCCGGGGGATAGCTCCTACAATGAGCAGTTCTTC NA TRBJ2-1 TRBV3-1 NA
CASSLYDGTFSCEQYF TGTGCCAGCAGTTTATATGACGGGACCTTCTCCTGCGAGCAGTACTTC few TRBJ2-7 TRBV12-3/TRBV12-4 NA
CSAPNRATLNSPLHF TGCAGTGCTCCCAACAGGGCCACCCTAAATTCACCCCTCCACTTT few TRBJ1-6 TRBV20-1 NA
CASSLAFGEVDGYTF TGCGCCAGCAGCTTGGCCTTCGGGGAAGTGGATGGCTACACCTTC once TRBJ1-2 TRBV5-1 NA
CASSLVNGDGYTF TGTGCCAGCAGCTTAGTTAACGGTGATGGCTACACCTTC NA TRBJ1-2 TRBV7-2 NA
CASRTTMTGLGETQYF TGTGCCAGCAGGACCACAATGACAGGGCTTGGGGAGACCCAGTACTTC NA TRBJ2-5 TRBV6-6 TRBD1
CASSQKSTTVDYGYTF TGCGCCAGCAGCCAAAAATCAACGACAGTCGACTATGGCTACACCTTC many TRBJ1-2 TRBV4-3 NA
CASSVGDRLQETQFF TGTGCCAGCAGCGTAGGAGACAGGCTACAAGAGACCCAGTTCTTC once TRBJ2-1 TRBV9 NA